This T cell receptor (beta chain) originates from a study of cytomegalovirus exposure and HLA in healthy donors. Study background: The study's early data release held roughly 91 million unique TCRs from HLA-typed donors. Findings and caveats of the study: Many donors carried some public TCRs, although rarity characterized most TCR sequences. Donors belonging to an Asian-associated ancestry cluster reportedly showed fewer N-insertions in productive TCRs than the roughly 700-donor mean, according to what a later analysis found. Reportedly, cytomegalovirus status was diagnosed with high sensitivity and specificity.

This clone was recorded once. Its antigen is not known. One end of the junction does not line up with germline, which may come from a read error. This CDR3 contains 16 residues. Germline loops: CDR1 SGHTA, CDR2 FQGNSA. PCR was performed using 60 Vbeta and 13 Jbeta primers. The table came from immunoSEQ multiplex PCR; TCRdb's copy has only in-frame clones and leaves some out. In the table there are around 200,000 clones, over 80% of which are singletons. This TCR came from a man aged 50 to 59 in good health and CMV-seronegative. The sequenced sample consisted of PBMCs. The chain uses TRBV7-2 and TRBJ2-1; D is unclear. The CDR3 sequence is CANSLRLALSHNEQFF. CDR3 sequence (DNA): TGTGCCAACAGCTTAAGGTTAGCTTTGTCCCACAATGAGCAGTTCTTC. Supplemented by reference TRBV7-2 and TRBJ2-1, the full variable domain reads GAGVSQSPSNKVTEKGKDVELRCDPISGHTALYWYRQSLGQGLEFLIYFQGNSAPDKSGLPSDRFSAERTGGSVSTLTIQRTQQEDSAVYLCANSLRLALSHNEQFFGPGTRLTVL.